This entry describes one TCR beta chain. Antigen specificity is unknown. The germline V gene has CDR1 KGHSH and CDR2 LQKENI. V was shortened by 3 bases and J by 0 bases, with 8 bases between the two germline ends. This CDR3 comprises 15 residues. Treatment denoted: roughly 19 received Ad26.COV2.S at low or high dose, single or two shots; about 5 received placebo; per-sample allocation not given. Day 63 after the first injection of vaccine or placebo was the sampling time. These data originate in a study of Ad26.COV2.S vaccination and SARS-CoV-2 variants. Study in general: The authors gave Ad26.COV2.S intramuscularly, either once or twice 56 days apart. General observations from the study: Spike-specific TCR breadth was greater in vaccine than placebo recipients. Analyses that measured TCR breadth and depth may have underestimated total T cell responses.

Measured with immunoSEQ multiplex PCR; TCRdb has only the in-frame clones, and not every one. The sample yields roughly 460,000 clones, 80% to 90% seen once. The source material was peripheral blood, sampled in a trial of Ad26.COV2.S vaccine versus placebo. This sequence was found in a person between 18 and 65 years old who received the Ad26.COV2.S COVID-19 vaccine or a placebo. This chain connects TRBV18 to TRBJ1-4; the D is unclear. CDR3 in amino acids: CASSPVGSTNEKLFF. CDR3 in DNA: TGTGCCAGCTCACCTGTCGGGTCAACTAATGAAAAACTGTTTTTT.